One sample yielded the 27 T cell receptor beta chains listed below, sequenced in a study of CD4 and CD8 cells across lung adenocarcinoma regions. Each CDR3 protein gets one entry after TCRdb re-called the PCR reads with MiXCR. The sample contains about 3,400 distinct CDR3 sequences, around three fifths of which appear only once. The material sequenced was CD4+ T cells from the center of a lung tumor. These receptors came from a female donor with lung adenocarcinoma. The CD4 and CD8 labels of this study may be unreliable.

This clonotype has more than one count but fewer than ten. The gene calls are TRBV6-1 and TRBJ1-6, with D perhaps matching TRBD1 (5 bases). The CDR3 sequence is 18 residues long. Trimming removed 6 bases from V and 19 bases from J, with 37 bases in between. The germline V gene encodes CDR1 MNHNS and CDR2 SASEGT. CDR3 DNA sequence: TGTGCCAGCAGCGGCCCCGGGACTAGCGGGAGCGGCGTCTACGAGCAGCACTTT. It translates to CASSGPGTSGSGVYEQHF.

This chain uses TRBV11-1 with TRBJ2-3; D is perhaps TRBD2 (7 bases). Germline CDR1 and CDR2: SGHAT and FQDESV (reference sequence). Between the trimmed V and J ends, which lost 9 bases and 2 bases, there was a span of 18 bases. CDR3 length: 15 amino acids. CDR3 sequence reads: CARGAGARDTDTQYF. CDR3 nucleotides: TGTGCCAGGGGCGCGGGGGCGCGTGACACAGATACGCAGTATTTT.

The rearrangement joins TRBV6-1 to TRBJ2-1, with 8 bases that match TRBD2. The CDR3 consists of 14 residues. Germline V gives CDR1 MNHNS, CDR2 SASEGT. V lost 5 bases, J lost 4 bases, and 4 bases stayed unmatched. The CDR3 DNA reads as TGTGCCAGCAGTAAACTAGCGGAGTACAATGAGCAGTTCTTC. It yields the protein CASSKLAEYNEQFF.

This clonotype is categorized as medium-sized. The chain couples TRBV6-1 to TRBJ2-1, with a weak D call TRBD2 (6 bases). V lost 3 bases and J 7 bases, leaving 16 bases between the germline ends. Per the germline V gene, CDR1 is MNHNS and CDR2 is SASEGT. The CDR3 covers 15 residues. The CDR3 sequence is CASSDPGRRPNEQFF. The CDR3 DNA reads TGTGCCAGCAGTGACCCAGGGAGGAGGCCGAATGAGCAGTTCTTC.

This clonotype rates as medium-sized. The rearrangement joins TRBV30 to TRBJ2-1, with D possibly matching TRBD2 (6 bases). CDR3 length: 13 amino acids. Per germline, CDR1 GTSNPN and CDR2 SVGIG (reference sequence). V dropped 2 bases and J dropped 6 bases, with 11 bases sitting between them. The CDR3 DNA reads as TGTGCCTGGAGTTCCCTGGGGGGCAATGAGCAGTTCTTC. This translates into CAWSSLGGNEQFF.

The gene calls are TRBV4-1 and TRBJ2-2; TRBD2 aligns across 9 bases. There are 16 residues in the CDR3. V dropped 6 bases and J dropped 0; count of bases not matched to a gene: 5. Germline loops: CDR1 MGHRA, CDR2 YSYEKL. The CDR3 nucleotides read TGCGCCAGCAGAACGACTAGCGGAACGAACACCGGGGAGCTGTTTTTT. Protein sequence: CASRTTSGTNTGELFF.

The gene calls are TRBV27 and TRBJ1-4, with 7 nucleotides matching TRBD1. The V and J ends lost 8 bases and 0 bases, in that order; junction bases with no gene match: 3. Germline CDR1 reads MNHEY; CDR2 reads SMNVEV (reference sequence). The CDR3 sequence is 14 residues long. As DNA, the CDR3 is TGTGCCAGCGGGGGGACAGCAACTAATGAAAAACTGTTTTTT. As protein: CASGGTATNEKLFF.

This clonotype was found a few times. The chain has TRBV5-1 and TRBJ2-1, with 15 bases lining up with TRBD2. CDR3 size: 17 residues. Germline V gene sequence: CDR1 SGHRS, CDR2 YFSETQ. Trimming removed 0 bases from V and 7 bases from J; junction bases left unmatched: 5. The CDR3 DNA reads TGCGCCAGCAGCTTGGCCCCAGGACTAGCGGGAGGGAATGAGCAGTTCTTC. This codes for CASSLAPGLAGGNEQFF.

The gene calls are TRBV10-1 and TRBJ2-4; D is perhaps TRBD1 or TRBD2 (5 bases each). The end of the DNA fits TRBJ2-3 better, so the J call may be wrong. In germline, CDR1 is WNHNN, CDR2 SYGVQD (reference sequence). The CDR3 sequence is 13 residues long. CDR3: CVTGLGAKNIQYF. CDR3 nucleotides: TGCGTCACGGGGCTAGGAGCTAAAAACATTCAGTATTTT.

This clonotype counts as medium-sized. The J gene is TRBJ1-1, the V gene TRBV6-1, with a weak D call TRBD1 (5 bases). The CDR3 totals 14 residues. The ends were cut back, 6 bases at V and 0 bases at J, with 11 bases in the middle. The V gene's germline CDR1 is MNHNS and CDR2 SASEGT. In DNA form, the CDR3 reads TGTGCCAGCAGATTGGAGGGGATGAACACTGAAGCTTTCTTT. Protein sequence: CASRLEGMNTEAFF.

This clonotype is medium-sized in the sample. The V gene is TRBV6-5, the J gene TRBJ2-1, with D unresolved. This CDR3 is 14 amino acids long. Germline V gives CDR1 MNHEY, CDR2 SVGAGI. V was pared by 6 bases and J by 4 bases, with 13 bases between. The CDR3 DNA sequence: TGTGCCAGCAGCTCCTCCCCCGAGTACAATGAGCAGTTCTTC. It codes for CASSSSPEYNEQFF.

By share of the sample, this clonotype is medium-sized (0.01 to 0.1%). CDR3 DNA: TGTGCCAGCAGACTCCAGTCCGGAATTCCCGGGGAGCTGTTTTTT. Its translation is CASRLQSGIPGELFF. The V call is TRBV6-5, the J call TRBJ2-2; the D is unclear. The CDR3 loop spans 15 amino acids. Germline V gene sequence: CDR1 MNHEY, CDR2 SVGAGI. Trimming shortened V by 6 bases and J by 6 bases, and 17 bases separated the two germline ends.

V and J are TRBV7-6 and TRBJ2-1, with 7 bases lining up with TRBD2. The CDR3 has 13 residues. CDR1 and CDR2 from the germline V gene are SGHVS and FNYEAQ. Trimming at V came to 5 bases and at J to 3 bases, leaving 1 base not matched to a gene. The CDR3 spells CASSGTIYNEQFF. The CDR3 coding sequence is TGTGCCAGCAGCGGGACTATCTACAATGAGCAGTTCTTC.

This chain connects TRBV27 to TRBJ2-3, with TRBD1 identical over 7 bases. The germline CDR1 and CDR2 sequences are MNHEY and SMNVEV (reference sequence). Germline trimming cut 3 bases from V and 5 bases from J; bases unmatched to any gene: 2. The length of the CDR3 is 13 residues. CDR3 sequence reads: CASSFRGRDTQYF. The CDR3 nucleotides are TGTGCCAGCAGTTTTAGGGGGCGAGATACGCAGTATTTT.

V gene TRBV7-6 combines with J gene TRBJ2-2; the match to TRBD2 covers 8 bases. Germline CDR1 reads SGHVS; CDR2 reads FNYEAQ. Trimming cost V 3 bases and J 5 bases; bases outside gene matches: 8. The CDR3 extends over 16 amino acids. CDR3 bases: TGTGCCAGCAGCTTTACCCCGGGACTAGAAACCGGGGAGCTGTTTTTT. This codes for CASSFTPGLETGELFF.

In its sample, this clonotype is medium-sized (0.01 to 0.1%). V is TRBV6-5 and J is TRBJ1-6; 7 bases line up with TRBD1. The CDR3 length is 17 residues. Germline V lookup: CDR1 MNHEY, CDR2 SVGAGI. V lost 0 bases, J lost 8 bases, and 10 bases stayed unmatched. CDR3: CASSYSRGGASYSPLHF. CDR3 DNA: TGTGCCAGCAGTTACTCCAGGGGGGGAGCAAGCTATTCACCCCTCCACTTT.

This clonotype was seen more than once but under ten times. The gene calls are TRBV4-1 and TRBJ2-4; perhaps TRBD2 as D (6 bases). The germline gives CDR1 MGHRA, CDR2 YSYEKL. The CDR3 totals 16 residues. Trimming took 0 bases from V and 6 from J, leaving 15 bases between them. CDR3 amino acids: CASSQDLREFLNIQYF. CDR3 DNA sequence: TGCGCCAGCAGCCAAGATCTACGGGAGTTTTTAAACATTCAGTACTTC.

CDR3: CATREGDRGSDTQYF. The CDR3 bases are TGTGCCACGAGAGAGGGGGACAGGGGGTCAGATACGCAGTATTTT. The rearrangement links TRBV10-3 to TRBJ2-3, with 11 bases that match TRBD1. Trimming at V came to 10 bases and at J to 4 bases, leaving 10 bases not matched to a gene. The CDR3 has 15 residues. Germline V gives CDR1 ENHRY, CDR2 SYGVKD.

By sample share, this clonotype is medium-sized. This sequence joins TRBV10-2 and TRBJ2-3; D may correspond to TRBD1 or TRBD2 (5 bases each). The CDR3 covers 15 residues. The V and J ends lost 6 bases and 1 base respectively, with 14 bases between them. Looked up from germline, CDR1 is WSHSY and CDR2 is SAAADI. The CDR3 coding sequence is TGCGCCAGCAGCAGGGACCGGTCTGGCACAGATACGCAGTATTTT. It translates to CASSRDRSGTDTQYF.

The chain carries TRBV6-4 and TRBJ2-1, with 8 bases matching TRBD2. The CDR3 is 17 amino acids. The germline CDR1 and CDR2 sequences are MRHNA and SNTAGT. Germline trimming cut 3 bases from V and 9 bases from J; bases unmatched to any gene: 16. CDR3 protein: CASSEPTGAGGGSEQFF. CDR3 sequence (DNA): TGTGCCAGCAGTGAACCCACGGGGGCGGGAGGAGGCAGTGAGCAGTTCTTC.

The rearrangement links TRBV7-2 to TRBJ2-1, with D possibly matching TRBD1 (6 bases). The closer fit of TRBJ2-7 to the DNA end suggests the J call may be wrong. This CDR3 has 14 residues. CDR1 and CDR2 from the germline V gene are SGHTA and FQGNSA. CDR3 in DNA: TGTGCCAGCAGCTTTACACAGGGAAACAATGAGCAGTACTTC. Its protein product is CASSFTQGNNEQYF.

In its sample, this clonotype was seen a few times. This sequence joins TRBV6-1 and TRBJ2-5; maybe TRBD1 (8 bases). The closer fit of TRBJ2-7 to the DNA end suggests the J call may be wrong. Germline-derived CDR1 and CDR2 are MNHNS and SASEGT. The CDR3 sequence is 13 residues long. Here the CDR3 reads CASGRGQEYEQYF. In DNA form, the CDR3 reads TGTGCCAGCGGGAGGGGACAGGAGTACGAGCAGTACTTC.

This clonotype is classed as medium-sized. The chain has TRBV6-1 and TRBJ1-1; no definite D call. The CDR3 runs 16 residues. The V gene's germline CDR1 is MNHNS and CDR2 SASEGT. V was shortened by 3 bases and J by 1 base, with 15 bases between the two germline ends. DNA of the CDR3: TGTGCCAGCAGTGACAGTGTCCGGACGGGGAACACTGAAGCTTTCTTT. Amino acid sequence: CASSDSVRTGNTEAFF.

This clonotype is classed as large (0.1 to 1%). The chain recombines TRBV6-5 with TRBJ2-1, with a tentative D call TRBD2 (6 bases). The CDR3 has 15 residues. The V gene's germline CDR1 is MNHEY and CDR2 SVGAGI. V was trimmed by 7 bases and J by 9 bases, leaving 22 bases between them. The CDR3 loop is CASIYRRDGPGEQFF. CDR3 nucleotide sequence: TGTGCCAGCATCTATAGGAGGGATGGGCCCGGTGAGCAGTTCTTC.

A few counts support this clonotype. The CDR3 sequence is CANSRAKAYNEQYF. CDR3 nucleotide sequence: TGTGCCAACTCAAGGGCTAAGGCCTACAATGAGCAGTACTTC. The chain employs TRBV6-1 and TRBJ2-1; D is ambiguous. The end of the DNA aligns better with TRBJ2-7, so the J call may be wrong. CDR1 is MNHNS and CDR2 is SASEGT in the germline V gene. The CDR3 has 14 amino acids.

This clonotype appeared once. Its ends do not fully match the called genes, so a read error is possible. This sequence joins TRBV27 and TRBJ2-3; D assignment may be TRBD1 or TRBD2 (5 bases each). CDR3 length equals 15 residues. Germline CDR1 reads MNHEY; CDR2 reads SMNVEV (reference sequence). The CDR3 DNA reads as TGTGTCCGGGGCTTCCAGGCTGGCAGCAAAGATGCGCAGTATTTT. This codes for CVRGFQAGSKDAQYF.

Comment on this clonotype: The junction and the germline gene differ at one end; a read error may be behind it. The chain is built from TRBV6-1 and TRBJ2-4; possibly TRBD1 or TRBD2 for D (6 bases each). Germline CDR1 is MNHNS and CDR2 is SASEGT. The CDR3 runs 14 residues. CDR3 DNA sequence: TGTGGCAGCAGGGGAGCTAGCGCCAAAAATATGCAGTACTTT. Amino acid sequence: CGSRGASAKNMQYF.